The 22 T cell receptor beta chains in this list originate from one sample, sequenced in a study of cytomegalovirus exposure and HLA in healthy donors. Only in-frame clones appear in the TCRdb table, and some are missing; sequencing was by immunoSEQ multiplex PCR. Found here are hundreds of thousands of clones, approximately 86% of them singletons; the top ten hold 1% to 1.5%. The source material was PBMCs. All receptors derive from a woman aged 25 to 39 in good health and CMV-seropositive.

The V call is TRBV28, the J call TRBJ2-6, with D tentatively TRBD2 (6 bases). The CDR3 is made up of 16 amino acids. Trimming removed 5 bases from V and 4 bases from J, with 15 bases in between. The germline V gene encodes CDR1 MDHEN and CDR2 SYDVKM. Here the CDR3 DNA reads TGTGCCAGCAGTCCCAATCCGGGGGTGGGGGCCAACGTCCTGACTTTC. It codes for CASSPNPGVGANVLTF. Full variable domain (rest looked up from reference TRBV28 and TRBJ2-6): DVKVTQSSRYLVKRTGEKVFLECVQDMDHENMFWYRQDPGLGLRLIYFSYDVKMKEKGDIPEGYSVSREKKERFSLILESASTNQTSMYLCASSPNPGVGANVLTFGAGSRLTVL.

The chain has TRBV2 and TRBJ1-5; no clear D gene. V lost 1 base and J 5 bases, leaving 6 bases between the germline ends. The CDR3 length is 13 residues. CDR1 SNHLY and CDR2 FYNNEI come from the germline V gene. CDR3: CASSEVGYQPQHF. DNA for the CDR3: TGTGCCAGCAGTGAAGTCGGGTATCAGCCCCAGCATTTT.

This sequence joins TRBV25-1 and TRBJ2-5; 7 nucleotides line up with TRBD2. Unmatched junction bases numbered 6, after V lost 2 bases and J lost 6 bases. CDR3 length: 14 residues. In germline, CDR1 is MGHDK, CDR2 SYGVNS. The CDR3 loop reads CASSEPLGGQTQYF. The CDR3 DNA reads TGTGCCAGCAGTGAACCCCTGGGAGGGCAGACCCAGTACTTC.

In the case of this clone: This sample includes further DNA sequences coding for the same CDR3. The chain is built from TRBV30 and TRBJ1-1; D remains unclear. Per the germline V gene, CDR1 is GTSNPN and CDR2 is SVGIG (reference sequence). The CDR3 has 12 residues. V was trimmed by 2 bases and J by 4 bases, leaving 8 bases between them. The CDR3 sequence is CAWSPGSTEAFF. CDR3 bases: TGTGCCTGGAGTCCCGGGTCCACTGAAGCTTTCTTT.

V and J are TRBV7-8 and TRBJ2-7, with 11 bases identical to TRBD1. Germline V lookup: CDR1 SGHVS, CDR2 FQNEAQ. This CDR3 is 16 amino acids long. V trimming: 5 bases; J trimming: 2 bases; junction bases outside the gene matches: 8. CDR3 nucleotides: TGTGCCAGCAGCCTGGGACAGGGGGTAAAGGCCTACGAGCAGTACTTC. Protein sequence: CASSLGQGVKAYEQYF.

The V call is TRBV7-9, the J call TRBJ1-5, with D hard to call. The CDR3 covers 14 residues. Trimming left V 5 bases short and J 0 bases short, with 8 bases between. Germline-derived CDR1 and CDR2 are SEHNR and FQNEAQ (reference sequence). DNA for the CDR3: TGTGCCAGCAGCCCGGGATATAGCAATCAGCCCCAGCATTTT. Its protein is CASSPGYSNQPQHF. The full variable domain, rest sourced from reference TRBV7-9 and TRBJ1-5, is DTGVSQNPRHKITKRGQNVTFRCDPISEHNRLYWYRQTLGQGPEFLTYFQNEAQLEKSRLLSDRFSAERPKGSFSTLEIQRTEQGDSAMYLCASSPGYSNQPQHFGDGTRLSIL.

The chain is built from TRBV27 and TRBJ1-5, with unresolved D. Trimming cost V 3 bases and J 2 bases, with 14 bases left between them. The CDR3 runs to 16 residues. Germline loops: CDR1 MNHEY, CDR2 SMNVEV (reference sequence). The CDR3 reads CASSFGGWMGNQPQHF. CDR3 DNA sequence: TGTGCCAGCAGTTTTGGAGGTTGGATGGGCAATCAGCCCCAGCATTTT.

This sequence joins TRBV15 and TRBJ2-7; 7 bases map to TRBD1. V dropped 0 bases and J dropped 4; count of bases not matched to a gene: 6. Germline CDR1 LNHNV, CDR2 YYDKDF (reference sequence). This CDR3 region has 15 residues. The CDR3, as DNA: TGTGCCACCAGCAGAGATACTCGCAGGGGGTACGAGCAGTACTTC. Its protein is CATSRDTRRGYEQYF. The whole variable domain, remainder taken from reference TRBV15 and TRBJ2-7, is DAMVIQNPRYQVTQFGKPVTLSCSQTLNHNVMYWYQQKSSQAPKLLFHYYDKDFNNEADTPDNFQSRRPNTSFCFLDIRSPGLGDTAMYLCATSRDTRRGYEQYFGPGTRLTVT.

The rearrangement uses TRBV9 and TRBJ2-1; TRBD2 matches at 12 bases. Germline V CDR1 and CDR2: SGDLS, YYNGEE. The CDR3 is made up of 18 amino acids. V shed 1 base, J shed 2 bases, and the junction held 7 bases outside the gene matches. The CDR3 coding sequence is TGTGCCAGCAGCGTACCCCAGGGGACTAGCGGGCCCTACAATGAGCAGTTCTTC. Amino acid sequence: CASSVPQGTSGPYNEQFF.

The J gene is TRBJ2-7, the V gene TRBV29-1, with TRBD2 matching 12 bases. The germline V gene has CDR1 SQVTM and CDR2 ANQGSEA. The V gene end was trimmed by 4 bases and the J gene end by 7 bases; junction bases not matched to a gene: 8. This CDR3 has 14 amino acids. The CDR3 protein is CSVARRLAGEEQYF. The CDR3 DNA is TGCAGCGTTGCCCGGAGACTAGCGGGAGAAGAGCAGTACTTC.

The sample holds one count of this clone. This chain joins TRBV6-5 and TRBJ2-7; TRBD1 aligns across 7 bases. The CDR3 runs 15 residues. With V trimmed by 2 bases and J by 6 bases, 10 bases remained unmatched. In germline, CDR1 is MNHEY, CDR2 SVGAGI. CDR3 residues: CASSYGPGTAFEQYF. CDR3 bases: TGTGCCAGCAGTTACGGTCCCGGGACAGCCTTCGAGCAGTACTTC.

V gene TRBV4-1 combines with J gene TRBJ2-5; the match to TRBD2 covers 14 bases. The J segment lost 6 bases and the V segment lost 0 bases, leaving 6 bases of the junction unmatched. Looked up from germline, CDR1 is MGHRA and CDR2 is YSYEKL. The CDR3 is made up of 17 amino acids. CDR3 in DNA: TGCGCCAGCAGCCAAGATGGGGGGACTAGCGGGAGAAAGACCCAGTACTTC. Protein sequence: CASSQDGGTSGRKTQYF.

The rearrangement links TRBV18 to TRBJ2-6; D is unclear. Looked up from germline, CDR1 is KGHSH and CDR2 is LQKENI. The CDR3 contains 16 residues. V was cut by 0 bases and J by 2 bases, with 8 bases left in between. The chain's CDR3 is CASSPPRVAGANVLTF. Written as DNA, the CDR3 is TGTGCCAGCTCACCACCACGGGTAGCTGGGGCCAACGTCCTGACTTTC.

The chain carries TRBV19 and TRBJ2-5, with 14 bases that match TRBD2. Trimming took 7 bases from V and 7 from J; bases not matched to a gene: 8. Germline-derived CDR1 and CDR2 are LNHDA and SQIVND (reference sequence). The CDR3 contains 15 residues. CDR3 region: CASKSSGTSGGTQYF. In DNA form, the CDR3 reads TGTGCCAGTAAATCCTCCGGGACTAGCGGGGGGACCCAGTACTTC.

This chain joins TRBV7-9 and TRBJ2-7; 11 nucleotides agree with TRBD2. The CDR3 is 16 residues long. V trimming: 3 bases; J trimming: 3 bases; junction bases outside the gene matches: 7. Looked up from germline, CDR1 is SEHNR and CDR2 is FQNEAQ (reference sequence). The CDR3 spells CASSLSAGTSGYEQYF. The CDR3 coding sequence is TGTGCCAGCAGCTTGTCTGCCGGGACTAGCGGCTACGAGCAGTACTTC.

J is TRBJ1-5 and V is TRBV23-1; no clear D. TRBV23-1 is an ORF, and what it does is uncertain. V was shortened by 0 bases and J by 0 bases, with 18 bases between the two germline ends. The CDR3 sequence is 19 residues long. DNA of the CDR3: TGCGCCAGCAGTCAATCTTATAAGCCTATCTCCTTTAGCAATCAGCCCCAGCATTTT. Translation: CASSQSYKPISFSNQPQHF.

The V gene is TRBV27, the J gene TRBJ2-1, with D perhaps TRBD1 (6 bases). V lost 2 bases and J lost 10, with 30 bases in between. This CDR3 has 19 amino acids. CDR1 and CDR2 (germline): MNHEY, SMNVEV (reference sequence). CDR3 region: CASSLPLPGAGGALDEQFF. The CDR3 DNA reads TGTGCCAGCAGTTTACCCCTACCAGGGGCGGGCGGCGCCCTTGACGAGCAGTTCTTC.

This CDR3 is CASSITGGYEKLFF. The CDR3 bases are TGTGCCAGTAGTATAACGGGGGGGTATGAAAAACTGTTTTTT. The gene calls are TRBV19 and TRBJ1-4, with D perhaps matching TRBD1 (5 bases). V shed 2 bases and J shed 6 bases, with 10 bases lying between them. Germline V gives CDR1 LNHDA, CDR2 SQIVND (reference sequence). The CDR3 spans 14 residues.

This clone was observed a few times. The chain joins TRBV19 to TRBJ1-2, with 12 bases fitting TRBD1. Germline trimming cut 5 bases from V and 8 bases from J; bases unmatched to any gene: 9. This CDR3 comprises 15 residues. The germline V gene encodes CDR1 LNHDA and CDR2 SQIVND (reference sequence). CDR3 sequence (DNA): TGTGCCAGTAGTTTCGGGACAGGGGGCAGCGCCGGCTACACCTTC. Its translation: CASSFGTGGSAGYTF.

The chain joins TRBV25-1 to TRBJ1-1; 7 nucleotides line up with TRBD1. CDR3 length equals 13 residues. Per germline, CDR1 MGHDK and CDR2 SYGVNS. Unmatched junction bases numbered 6, after V lost 2 bases and J lost 9 bases. The CDR3 nucleotides are TGTGCCAGCAGTGAAACCCTACAGGGGAAAGCTTTCTTT. Residues: CASSETLQGKAFF.

The V call is TRBV27, the J call TRBJ1-2; no firm D call. V lost 4 bases to trimming and J lost 7 bases, with 19 bases between them. The germline V gene has CDR1 MNHEY and CDR2 SMNVEV (reference sequence). This CDR3 comprises 15 residues. The DNA for the CDR3 is TGTGCCAGCAGTTCTAATTCGGGGTGGGGAGGTGGCTACACCTTC. This gives the protein CASSSNSGWGGGYTF.

The gene calls are TRBV9 and TRBJ2-7, with D possibly matching TRBD1 (6 bases). Germline V lookup: CDR1 SGDLS, CDR2 YYNGEE. Trimming cost V 4 bases and J 1 base, with 12 bases left between them. This CDR3 contains 14 residues. The CDR3, as DNA: TGTGCCAGCAGCCGACTGGACAGATCCTACGAGCAGTACTTC. This codes for CASSRLDRSYEQYF.